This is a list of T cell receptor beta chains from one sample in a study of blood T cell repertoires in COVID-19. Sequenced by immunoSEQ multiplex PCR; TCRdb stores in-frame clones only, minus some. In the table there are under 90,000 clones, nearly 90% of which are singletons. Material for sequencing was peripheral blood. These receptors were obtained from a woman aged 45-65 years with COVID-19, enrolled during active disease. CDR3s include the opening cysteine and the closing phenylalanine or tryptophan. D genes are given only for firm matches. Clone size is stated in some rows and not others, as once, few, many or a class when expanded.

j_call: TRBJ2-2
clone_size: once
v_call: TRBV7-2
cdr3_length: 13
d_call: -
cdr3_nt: TGTGCCAGCAGCTTAACTTCCACCGGGGAGCTGTTTTTT
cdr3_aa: CASSLTSTGELFF

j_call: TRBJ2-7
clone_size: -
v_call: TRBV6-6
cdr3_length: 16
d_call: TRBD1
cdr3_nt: TGTGCCAGCAGTTACGCCAGAGACAGGGGGGGCTACGAGCAGTACTTC
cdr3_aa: CASSYARDRGGYEQYF

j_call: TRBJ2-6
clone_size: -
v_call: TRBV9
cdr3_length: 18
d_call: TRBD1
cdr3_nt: TGTGCCAGCAGCTCCCTTGGGACAGGGCGAACTGGGGCCAACGTCCTGACTTTC
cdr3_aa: CASSSLGTGRTGANVLTF

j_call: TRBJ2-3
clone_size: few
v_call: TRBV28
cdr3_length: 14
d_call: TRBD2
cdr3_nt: TGTGCCAGCAGCGACCCGGGGCGGGGGGATACGCAGTATTTT
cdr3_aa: CASSDPGRGDTQYF

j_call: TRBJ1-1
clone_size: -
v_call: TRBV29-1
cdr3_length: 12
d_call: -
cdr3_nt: TGCAGCGTGGGGGACTGGAACACTGAAGCTTTCTTT
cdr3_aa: CSVGDWNTEAFF

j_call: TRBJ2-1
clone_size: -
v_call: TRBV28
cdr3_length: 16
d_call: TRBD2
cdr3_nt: TGTGCCAGCAGTTCCCCTGCAGCGGGAGTTGATAATGAGCAGTTCTTC
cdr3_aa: CASSSPAAGVDNEQFF

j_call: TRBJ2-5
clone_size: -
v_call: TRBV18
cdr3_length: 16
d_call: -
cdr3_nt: TGTGCCAGCTCACCAAGCGGAGGGCCCCAGGGAGAGACCCAGTACTTC
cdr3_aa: CASSPSGGPQGETQYF

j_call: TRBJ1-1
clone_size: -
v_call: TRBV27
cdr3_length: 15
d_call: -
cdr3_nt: TGTGCCAGCAGGACCCTCAGGGTACGGAGCACTGAAGCTTTCTTT
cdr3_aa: CASRTLRVRSTEAFF

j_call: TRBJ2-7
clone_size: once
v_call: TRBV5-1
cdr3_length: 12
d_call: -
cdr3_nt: TGCGCCAGCAGGTACGCACAGAACGAGCAGTACTTC
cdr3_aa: CASRYAQNEQYF

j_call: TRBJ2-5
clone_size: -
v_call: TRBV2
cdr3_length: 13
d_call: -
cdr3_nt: TGTGCCAGCAGTGCAGAGGTTGAAGAGACCCAGTACTTC
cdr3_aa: CASSAEVEETQYF

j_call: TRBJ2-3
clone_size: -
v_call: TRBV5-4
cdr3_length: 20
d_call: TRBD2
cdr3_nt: TGTGCCAGCAGCCCGCTGAAGGGACTAGCGGGAGATGGGGGTGCAGATACGCAGTATTTT
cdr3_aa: CASSPLKGLAGDGGADTQYF

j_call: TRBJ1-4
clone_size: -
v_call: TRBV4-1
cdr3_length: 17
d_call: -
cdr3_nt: TGCGCCAGCAGCCTATGGGGCCTCGAAGGAACTAATGAAAAACTGTTTTTT
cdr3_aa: CASSLWGLEGTNEKLFF

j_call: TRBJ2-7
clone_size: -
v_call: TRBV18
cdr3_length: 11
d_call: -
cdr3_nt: TGTGCCTCAGGGTCCACCTACGAGCAGTACTTC
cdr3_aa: CASGSTYEQYF

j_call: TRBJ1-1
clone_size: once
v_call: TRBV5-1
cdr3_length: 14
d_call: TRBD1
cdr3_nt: TGCGCCAGCAGCTCGGAGACAGGGAGGACTGAAGCTTTCTTT
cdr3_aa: CASSSETGRTEAFF

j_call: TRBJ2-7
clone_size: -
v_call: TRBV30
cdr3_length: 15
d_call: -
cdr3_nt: TGTGCCTGGAGGACTGGGACTGGCTCATTTTTTGGGCAGTACTTC
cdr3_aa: CAWRTGTGSFFGQYF

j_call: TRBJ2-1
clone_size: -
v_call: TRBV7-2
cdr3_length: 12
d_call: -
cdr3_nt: TGTGCCAGCAGCTTAGCAGAGTTTGAGCAGTTCTTC
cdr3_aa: CASSLAEFEQFF

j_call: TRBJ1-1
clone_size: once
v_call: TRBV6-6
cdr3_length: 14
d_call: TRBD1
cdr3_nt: TGTGCCAGCAGTTACGGACAGGGCCTCGATGGAGCTTTCTTT
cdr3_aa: CASSYGQGLDGAFF

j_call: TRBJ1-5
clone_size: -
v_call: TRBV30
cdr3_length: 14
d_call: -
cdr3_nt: TGTGCCTGGAGTGTACGACAGAGCGATCAGCCCCAGCATTTT
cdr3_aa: CAWSVRQSDQPQHF

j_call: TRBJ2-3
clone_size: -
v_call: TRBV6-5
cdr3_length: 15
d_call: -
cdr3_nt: TGTGCCAGCGCCCTAGGGGCGGAGACCACAGATACGCAGTATTTT
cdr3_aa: CASALGAETTDTQYF

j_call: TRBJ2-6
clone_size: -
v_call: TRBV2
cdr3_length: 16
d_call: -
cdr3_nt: TGTGCCAGCATTCTGGGCCCACCGTCTGGGGCCAACGTCCTGACTTTC
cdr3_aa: CASILGPPSGANVLTF

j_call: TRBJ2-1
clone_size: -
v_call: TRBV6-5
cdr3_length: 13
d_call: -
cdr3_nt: TGTGCCAGCCAGGACTGGCCAGAGGGAGAGCAGTTCTTC
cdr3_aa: CASQDWPEGEQFF

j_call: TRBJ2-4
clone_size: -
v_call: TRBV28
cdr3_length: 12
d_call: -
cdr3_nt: TGTGCCAGCAGTTCCTCTTGGGAGATTCAGTACTTC
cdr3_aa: CASSSSWEIQYF

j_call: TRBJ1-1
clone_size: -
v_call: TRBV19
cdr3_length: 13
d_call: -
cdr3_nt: TGTGCCAGTAGTAGGTACGGGAACACTGAAGCTTTCTTT
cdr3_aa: CASSRYGNTEAFF

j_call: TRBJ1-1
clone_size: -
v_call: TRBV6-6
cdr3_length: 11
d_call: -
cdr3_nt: TGTGCCAGCAGCGAGAGGACTGAAGCTTTCTTT
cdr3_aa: CASSERTEAFF

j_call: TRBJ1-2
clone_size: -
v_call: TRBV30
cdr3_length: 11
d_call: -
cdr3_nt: TGTGCCTGGGGACGGGGCTATGGCTACACCTTC
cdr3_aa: CAWGRGYGYTF

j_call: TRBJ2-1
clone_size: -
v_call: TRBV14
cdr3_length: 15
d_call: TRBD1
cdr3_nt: TGTGCCAGCAGCCAGCGGACAGGGCTCTACAATGAGCAGTTCTTC
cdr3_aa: CASSQRTGLYNEQFF

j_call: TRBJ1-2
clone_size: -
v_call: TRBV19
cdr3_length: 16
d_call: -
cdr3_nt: TGTGCCAGTAGCTTCCGGACAGATCTAGCTAACTATGGCTACACCTTC
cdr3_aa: CASSFRTDLANYGYTF

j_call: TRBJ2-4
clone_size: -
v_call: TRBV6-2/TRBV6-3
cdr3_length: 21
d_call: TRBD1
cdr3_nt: TGTGCCAGCAGTTACCATGGCCCCCGGGACAGTACTCCCGAAGGATTAAGCATTCAGTACTTC
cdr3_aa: CASSYHGPRDSTPEGLSIQYF

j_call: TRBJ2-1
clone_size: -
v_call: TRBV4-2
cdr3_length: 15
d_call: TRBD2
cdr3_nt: TGTGCCAGCAGCCACCAAACTAGCGGGAGTTCTGAGCAGTTCTTC
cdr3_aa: CASSHQTSGSSEQFF

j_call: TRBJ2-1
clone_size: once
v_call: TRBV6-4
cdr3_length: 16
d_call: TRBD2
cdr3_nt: TGTGCCAGCAGTGACGGTAGGCTAGCGGGAGGTGGTGAGCAGTTCTTC
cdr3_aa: CASSDGRLAGGGEQFF

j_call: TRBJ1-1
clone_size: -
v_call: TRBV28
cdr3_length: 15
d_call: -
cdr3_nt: TGTGCCAGCAGTCCCCGAGATGTGGGGGCCGTTAAAGCTTTCTTT
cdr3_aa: CASSPRDVGAVKAFF

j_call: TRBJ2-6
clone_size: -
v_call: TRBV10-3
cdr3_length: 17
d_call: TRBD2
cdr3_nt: TGTGCCATCGGTCTAGCGGGAGCCCCCTCTGGGGCCAACGTCCTGACTTTC
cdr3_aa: CAIGLAGAPSGANVLTF

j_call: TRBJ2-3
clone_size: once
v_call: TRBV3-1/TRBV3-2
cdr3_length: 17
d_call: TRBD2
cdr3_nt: TGTGCCAGCAGCCACGGGACTAGCGGGTTTCGTGGGGATACGCAGTATTTT
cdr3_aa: CASSHGTSGFRGDTQYF

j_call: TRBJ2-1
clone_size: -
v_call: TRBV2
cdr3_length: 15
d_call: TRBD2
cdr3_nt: TGTGCCAGCCAAGCGGGAGGCCGCTCCTACAATGAGCAGTTCTTC
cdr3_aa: CASQAGGRSYNEQFF